These 32 T cell receptor beta chains were sequenced from one sample in a study of OX40 agonist ivuxolimab in advanced cancers. Using immunoSEQ multiplex PCR, the repertoire was profiled, and TCRdb retains in-frame clones only, with some absent. The table records about 26,000 clones, about nine tenths of them present only once. Material: CD4+ or CD8+ T cells sorted from blood, obtained in a trial of the OX40 agonist ivuxolimab. These receptors were obtained from an adult with an advanced solid tumor such as melanoma, head and neck, liver or kidney cancer.

This clone was seen a handful of times. This chain joins TRBV29-1 and TRBJ1-2; 7 bases match TRBD1. The V gene's germline CDR1 is SQVTM and CDR2 ANQGSEA. The ends lost 2 bases at V and 5 bases at J; junction bases unmatched: 8. This CDR3 is 14 amino acids long. CDR3 bases: TGCAGCGTTGAACCCACAGGGGAGTATTATGGCTACACCTTC. Protein: CSVEPTGEYYGYTF.

V and J are TRBV27 and TRBJ2-3, with 7 nucleotides matching TRBD1. There are 14 residues in the CDR3. CDR1 is MNHEY, CDR2 SMNVEV, per germline (reference sequence). V dropped 5 bases and J dropped 5; count of bases not matched to a gene: 7. The CDR3 protein is CASSPLAGGDTQYF. CDR3 coding DNA: TGTGCCAGCAGTCCATTGGCAGGGGGAGATACGCAGTATTTT.

The chain has TRBV29-1 and TRBJ1-2; the D is unclear. V was pared by 6 bases and J by 5 bases, with 19 bases between. The germline CDR1 and CDR2 sequences are SQVTM and ANQGSEA. This CDR3 has 14 residues. The CDR3 reads CSVERPGYGYGYTF. The CDR3 region has the DNA TGCAGCGTCGAAAGGCCCGGGTATGGGTATGGCTACACCTTC.

This chain links TRBV6-5 with TRBJ1-1; 8 positions match TRBD1. The CDR3 covers 16 residues. The junction had 10 bases not matched to a gene; V was cut back by 4 bases and J by 3 bases. Germline CDR1 MNHEY, CDR2 SVGAGI. The CDR3 region has the DNA TGTGCCAGCAGTTCCCACAGGGGGGGTATTGACACTGAAGCTTTCTTT. It specifies CASSSHRGGIDTEAFF.

V usage is TRBV25-1 and J usage is TRBJ2-3; maybe TRBD2 (5 bases). This CDR3 is built from 16 residues. Per germline, CDR1 MGHDK and CDR2 SYGVNS. V lost 2 bases and J lost 0, with 12 bases in between. This CDR3 reads CASSEKRFSSTDTQYF. The CDR3 region has the DNA TGTGCCAGCAGTGAAAAGCGGTTTTCGAGCACAGATACGCAGTATTTT.

V and J are TRBV29-1 and TRBJ2-5; 10 bases are shared with TRBD1. The CDR3 is 15 amino acids. V gave up 2 bases and J gave up 0 bases; unmatched junction bases: 3. Germline CDR1 SQVTM, CDR2 ANQGSEA. The chain's CDR3 is CSVETGQGYQETQYF. For the CDR3, the DNA is TGCAGCGTTGAAACGGGACAGGGGTACCAAGAGACCCAGTACTTC. The variable domain in full, with the rest retrieved from reference TRBV29-1 and TRBJ2-5, is SAVISQKPSRDICQRGTSLTIQCQVDSQVTMMFWYRQQPGQSLTLIATANQGSEATYESGFVIDKFPISRPNLTFSTLTVSNMSPEDSSIYLCSVETGQGYQETQYFGPGTRLLVL.

The chain has TRBV5-6 and TRBJ2-1; D is undetermined. CDR3 length equals 13 residues. V gave up 0 bases and J gave up 15 bases, with 16 bases separating them. Germline V CDR1 and CDR2: SGHDT, YYEEEE. The CDR3 spells CASSLAMELSPFF. The CDR3 nucleotides read TGTGCCAGCAGCTTGGCCATGGAGCTATCTCCGTTCTTC. Full variable domain (outside the CDR3, taken from reference TRBV5-6 and TRBJ2-1): DAGVTQSPTHLIKTRGQQVTLRCSPKSGHDTVSWYQQALGQGPQFIFQYYEEEERQRGNFPDRFSGHQFPNYSSELNVNALLLGDSALYLCASSLAMELSPFFGPGTRLTVL.

The J gene is TRBJ2-7, the V gene TRBV18; no clear D gene. The CDR3 has 13 amino acids. V lost 2 bases and J lost 2, with 7 bases in between. CDR1 is KGHSH and CDR2 is LQKENI in the germline V gene. CDR3 sequence: CASSPVGTYEQYF. The CDR3 region has the DNA TGTGCCAGCTCACCAGTGGGCACCTACGAGCAGTACTTC.

This sequence joins TRBV6-5 and TRBJ2-3, with a tentative D call TRBD1 (6 bases). The V gene lost 3 bases and the J gene lost 5 bases, with 18 bases spanning the gap. This CDR3 is 16 amino acids long. Germline V gene lookup returns CDR1 MNHEY and CDR2 SVGAGI. The CDR3 loop is CASSYRKWGPLDTQYF. CDR3 sequence (DNA): TGTGCCAGCAGTTATCGTAAATGGGGGCCTTTAGATACGCAGTATTTT.

J is TRBJ2-7 and V is TRBV27; D unclear. The CDR3 consists of 13 residues. The V and J ends lost 4 bases and 3 bases respectively, with 10 bases between them. Germline V CDR1 and CDR2: MNHEY, SMNVEV (reference sequence). The DNA for the CDR3 is TGTGCCAGCAGTTCGGGTCCACTCTACGAGCAGTACTTC. This codes for CASSSGPLYEQYF.

The rearrangement uses TRBV4-1 and TRBJ1-4; D ambiguous. Trimming took 0 bases from V and 5 from J, leaving 13 bases between them. The CDR3 runs 16 residues. Per the germline V gene, CDR1 is MGHRA and CDR2 is YSYEKL. This chain's CDR3 is CASSQEVPGTNEKLFF. The CDR3 DNA sequence: TGCGCCAGCAGCCAAGAAGTGCCAGGAACAAATGAAAAACTGTTTTTT.

This chain links TRBV11-1 with TRBJ1-1, with D perhaps TRBD1 (6 bases). V dropped 3 bases and J dropped 0 bases, with 14 bases sitting between them. The germline V gene encodes CDR1 SGHAT and CDR2 FQDESV (reference sequence). The CDR3 is 16 residues long. The CDR3 DNA sequence: TGTGCCAGCAGCTTTAGGGGGAGTGTTATGAACACTGAAGCTTTCTTT. It codes for CASSFRGSVMNTEAFF.

The genes are TRBV28 and TRBJ2-7, with 8 bases lining up with TRBD1. The CDR3 is 17 residues long. Trimming at V came to 5 bases and at J to 5 bases, leaving 17 bases not matched to a gene. Germline V lookup: CDR1 MDHEN, CDR2 SYDVKM. CDR3 protein: CASSQRDRYLFRHEQYF. The CDR3, as DNA: TGTGCCAGCAGTCAACGGGACAGGTACCTTTTTCGCCACGAGCAGTACTTC.

This rearrangement joins TRBV6-5 to TRBJ2-5, with unresolved D. The CDR3 runs to 15 residues. Deletions cut 7 bases from V and 2 bases from J, with 17 bases between. Germline V lookup: CDR1 MNHEY, CDR2 SVGAGI. This chain's CDR3 is CASIPYIGQQETQYF. The CDR3 DNA is TGTGCCAGCATCCCTTACATCGGCCAACAAGAGACCCAGTACTTC.

The genes are TRBV28 and TRBJ2-1, with D possibly TRBD2 on 8 matching bases. V lost 6 bases and J 7 bases, leaving 16 bases between the germline ends. The CDR3 is 14 amino acids. Germline CDR1 and CDR2: MDHEN and SYDVKM. This chain's CDR3 is CASSRGGLGNEQFF. In DNA form, the CDR3 reads TGTGCCAGCAGCAGGGGGGGACTAGGGAATGAGCAGTTCTTC. The full variable domain, with the rest looked up from reference TRBV28 and TRBJ2-1, is DVKVTQSSRYLVKRTGEKVFLECVQDMDHENMFWYRQDPGLGLRLIYFSYDVKMKEKGDIPEGYSVSREKKERFSLILESASTNQTSMYLCASSRGGLGNEQFFGPGTRLTVL.

V usage is TRBV5-5 and J usage is TRBJ2-1; D not resolved. Germline lookup yields CDR1 SGHKS and CDR2 YYEKEE (reference sequence). The CDR3 loop spans 11 amino acids. V lost 4 bases and J lost 4, with 3 bases in between. The CDR3 is CASSLYNEQFF. The CDR3 DNA reads as TGTGCCAGCAGCCTATACAATGAGCAGTTCTTC.

The chain recombines TRBV27 with TRBJ2-7; D is undetermined. Germline V gene lookup returns CDR1 MNHEY and CDR2 SMNVEV (reference sequence). V lost 2 bases and J lost 0, with 8 bases in between. This CDR3 has 14 amino acids. CDR3 amino acids: CASSLRPNSYEQYF. CDR3 nucleotides: TGTGCCAGCAGTTTAAGACCGAACTCCTACGAGCAGTACTTC.

The chain employs TRBV7-6 and TRBJ2-3; 8 bases agree with TRBD2. Germline-derived CDR1 and CDR2 are SGHVS and FNYEAQ. The CDR3 sequence is 15 residues long. Trimming removed 5 bases from V and 0 bases from J; junction bases left unmatched: 4. CDR3 loop: CASSRSGGSTDTQYF. CDR3 nucleotides: TGTGCCAGCAGCCGGAGCGGGGGTAGCACAGATACGCAGTATTTT.

The chain joins TRBV27 to TRBJ1-3; no definite D call. This CDR3 is 15 amino acids long. Germline CDR1 reads MNHEY; CDR2 reads SMNVEV (reference sequence). Trimming removed 6 bases from V and 0 bases from J, with 12 bases in between. CDR3 coding DNA: TGTGCCAGCAGCCAGACATGGGGCTCTGGAAACACCATATATTTT. This translates into CASSQTWGSGNTIYF.

The V gene is TRBV7-9, the J gene TRBJ2-7; maybe TRBD1 (6 bases). CDR1 and CDR2 from the germline V gene are SEHNR and FQNEAQ (reference sequence). The CDR3 spans 12 residues. V was shortened by 8 bases and J by 4 bases, with 12 bases between the two germline ends. CDR3 loop: CASGGRGYEQYF. The CDR3 DNA reads TGTGCCAGCGGCGGCAGGGGATACGAGCAGTACTTC.

The V call is TRBV7-3, the J call TRBJ2-7, with D uncertain. V was pared by 1 base and J by 6 bases, with 10 bases between. In germline, CDR1 is SGHTA, CDR2 FQGTGA. This CDR3 spans 13 amino acids. For the CDR3, the DNA is TGTGCCAGCAGCTTAATGATCGGCGTCGAGCAGTACTTC. Translation gives CASSLMIGVEQYF.

V is TRBV5-6 and J is TRBJ2-3; D gene unclear. The CDR3 consists of 13 residues. The V gene's germline CDR1 is SGHDT and CDR2 YYEEEE. Trimming took off 5 bases at V and 1 base at J, with 8 bases between the two ends. The CDR3, as DNA: TGTGCCAGCAGTTCAGGCGGCACAGATACGCAGTATTTT. Its protein product is CASSSGGTDTQYF.

This rearrangement joins TRBV10-3 to TRBJ1-5; 8 bases are a match to TRBD1. V shed 6 bases, J shed 2 bases, and the junction held 3 bases outside the gene matches. Germline CDR1 reads ENHRY; CDR2 reads SYGVKD. The CDR3 is made up of 14 amino acids. CDR3 DNA sequence: TGTGCCATCAGGGGGACAGGAGGCAATCAGCCCCAGCATTTT. This codes for CAIRGTGGNQPQHF.

The chain joins TRBV4-1 to TRBJ2-4, with 8 nucleotides matching TRBD1. The CDR3 sequence is 16 residues long. Germline CDR1 MGHRA, CDR2 YSYEKL. V lost 3 bases to trimming and J lost 0 bases; unmatched junction nucleotides: 4. The CDR3 loop reads CASSQTTGAAKNIQYF. The CDR3 DNA follows: TGCGCCAGCAGCCAGACGACAGGGGCAGCCAAAAACATTCAGTACTTC.

This clone was detected a few times. CDR3 nucleotide sequence: TGTGCCAGCAGCTTAGGTAAGGGCAATCAGCCCCAGCATTTT. Amino acids: CASSLGKGNQPQHF. The chain carries TRBV7-8 and TRBJ1-5; D gene unclear. This CDR3 is built from 14 residues. Germline V lookup: CDR1 SGHVS, CDR2 FQNEAQ. V dropped 1 base and J dropped 2 bases, with 6 bases sitting between them.

This clone was observed a single time. The gene calls are TRBV19 and TRBJ2-5, with no clear D. Germline V gene lookup returns CDR1 LNHDA and CDR2 SQIVND (reference sequence). The CDR3 covers 14 residues. The V and J ends lost 4 bases and 1 base respectively, with 10 bases between them. As DNA, the CDR3 is TGTGCCAGTAGTACCCTGACGGTCCAAGAGACCCAGTACTTC. Protein sequence: CASSTLTVQETQYF.

J is TRBJ2-3 and V is TRBV10-1; no clear D. Germline CDR1 is WNHNN and CDR2 is SYGVQD (reference sequence). With 2 bases removed from V and 0 bases from J, the gap between germline ends came to 9 bases. The CDR3 loop spans 15 amino acids. This CDR3 reads CASSERRNSTDTQYF. The CDR3 DNA is TGCGCCAGCAGTGAGCGACGTAATAGCACAGATACGCAGTATTTT.

The chain is built from TRBV4-1 and TRBJ2-1; 8 bases fit TRBD2. The J segment lost 7 bases and the V segment lost 0 bases, leaving 14 bases of the junction unmatched. This CDR3 is 18 amino acids long. CDR1 and CDR2 (germline): MGHRA, YSYEKL. CDR3 in amino acids: CASSQDAPGLVSRNEQFF. As DNA, the CDR3 is TGCGCCAGCAGCCAAGATGCTCCGGGACTAGTAAGTAGGAATGAGCAGTTCTTC.

The J gene is TRBJ1-2, the V gene TRBV4-1; D is undetermined. Per germline, CDR1 MGHRA and CDR2 YSYEKL. The CDR3 is 17 amino acids. Between the trimmed V and J ends, which lost 1 base and 1 base, there was a span of 16 bases. The CDR3 bases are TGCGCCAGCAGCCAAGGGGCAGGCAATCTCGGTAACTATGGCTACACCTTC. It encodes CASSQGAGNLGNYGYTF.

The CDR3 region has the DNA TGTGCCAGCAGCTTCTGGATCAAAAGGGGAAGGACTGAAGCTTTCTTT. It specifies CASSFWIKRGRTEAFF. This chain connects TRBV11-2 to TRBJ1-1; D may be TRBD1 (5 bases). V dropped 3 bases and J dropped 5 bases, with 19 bases sitting between them. The germline CDR1 and CDR2 sequences are SGHAT and FQNNGV. This CDR3 contains 16 residues.

This clone appeared once. The chain carries TRBV11-2 and TRBJ1-5; a possible D gene is TRBD1 (5 bases). Per the germline V gene, CDR1 is SGHAT and CDR2 is FQNNGV. Trimming removed 1 base at V and 6 bases at J, with 10 bases between. The CDR3 is 14 amino acids. In DNA, the CDR3 is TGTGCCAGCAGCTTAGGCCCGCAGGGTCAGCCCCAGCATTTT. It encodes CASSLGPQGQPQHF.

This clone was counted between two and nine times. This chain uses TRBV27 with TRBJ1-1, with 9 bases identical to TRBD1. From germline, CDR1 is MNHEY and CDR2 SMNVEV (reference sequence). The J segment lost 13 bases and the V segment lost 5 bases, leaving 17 bases of the junction unmatched. CDR3 length: 15 residues. The CDR3 nucleotides read TGTGCCAGCAGTCCCTCGACAGGGGGAGAGGCGATCGGTTTCTTT. Translating gives CASSPSTGGEAIGFF.